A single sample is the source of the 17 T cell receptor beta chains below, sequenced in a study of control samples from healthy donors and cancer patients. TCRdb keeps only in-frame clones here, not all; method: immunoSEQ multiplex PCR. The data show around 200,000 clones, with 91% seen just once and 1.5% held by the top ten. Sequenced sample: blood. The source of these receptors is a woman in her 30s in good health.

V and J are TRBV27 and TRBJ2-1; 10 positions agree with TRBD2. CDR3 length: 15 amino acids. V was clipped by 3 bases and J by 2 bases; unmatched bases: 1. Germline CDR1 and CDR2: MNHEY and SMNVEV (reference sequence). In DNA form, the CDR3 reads TGTGCCAGCAGTTTCCTAGCGGGGGCCTACAATGAGCAGTTCTTC. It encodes CASSFLAGAYNEQFF.

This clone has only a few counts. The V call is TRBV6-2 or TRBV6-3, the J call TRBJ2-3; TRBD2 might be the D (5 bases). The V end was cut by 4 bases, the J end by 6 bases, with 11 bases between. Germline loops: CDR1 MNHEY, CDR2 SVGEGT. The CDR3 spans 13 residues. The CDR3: CASSWVAHDTQYF. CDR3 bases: TGTGCCAGCAGTTGGGTAGCGCACGATACGCAGTATTTT.

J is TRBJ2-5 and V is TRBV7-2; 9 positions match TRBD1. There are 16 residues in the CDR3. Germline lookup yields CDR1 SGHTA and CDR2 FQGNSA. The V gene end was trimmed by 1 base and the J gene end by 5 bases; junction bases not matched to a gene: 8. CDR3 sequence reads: CASSLVFDRGEETQYF. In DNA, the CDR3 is TGTGCCAGCAGCTTAGTATTTGACAGGGGGGAGGAGACCCAGTACTTC. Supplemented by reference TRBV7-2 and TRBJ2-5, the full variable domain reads GAGVSQSPSNKVTEKGKDVELRCDPISGHTALYWYRQSLGQGLEFLIYFQGNSAPDKSGLPSDRFSAERTGGSVSTLTIQRTQQEDSAVYLCASSLVFDRGEETQYFGPGTRLLVL.

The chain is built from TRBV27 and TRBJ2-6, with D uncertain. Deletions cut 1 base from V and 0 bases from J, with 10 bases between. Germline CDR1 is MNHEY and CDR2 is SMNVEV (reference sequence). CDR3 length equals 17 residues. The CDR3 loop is CASSLFGPNSGANVLTF. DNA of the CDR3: TGTGCCAGCAGTTTATTCGGGCCTAACTCTGGGGCCAACGTCCTGACTTTC.

The CDR3 DNA reads as TGTGCCAGCAGCTTATCAGGGGCGAACACTGAAGCTTTCTTT. It is translated as CASSLSGANTEAFF. This rearrangement joins TRBV7-3 to TRBJ1-1; a possible D gene is TRBD1 (6 bases). The germline V and J ends were trimmed by 2 bases and 1 base, with 8 bases remaining between them. The CDR3 runs 14 residues. Germline lookup yields CDR1 SGHTA and CDR2 FQGTGA.

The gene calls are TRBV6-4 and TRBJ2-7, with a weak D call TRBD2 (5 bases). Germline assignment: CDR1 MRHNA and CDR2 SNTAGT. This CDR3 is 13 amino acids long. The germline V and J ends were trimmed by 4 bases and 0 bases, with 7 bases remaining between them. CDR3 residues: CASSGEISYEQYF. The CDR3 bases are TGTGCCAGCAGTGGGGAGATCTCCTACGAGCAGTACTTC.

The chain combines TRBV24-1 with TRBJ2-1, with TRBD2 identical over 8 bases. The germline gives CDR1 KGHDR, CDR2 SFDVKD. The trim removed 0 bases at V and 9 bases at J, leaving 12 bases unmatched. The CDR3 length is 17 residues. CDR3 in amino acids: CATSDLGGPGLGGEQFF. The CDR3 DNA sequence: TGTGCCACCAGTGATTTGGGGGGCCCGGGACTAGGAGGTGAGCAGTTCTTC.

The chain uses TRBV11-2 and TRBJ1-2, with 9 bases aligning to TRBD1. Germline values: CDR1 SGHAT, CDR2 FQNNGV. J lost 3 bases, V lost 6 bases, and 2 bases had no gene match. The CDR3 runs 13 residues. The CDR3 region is CASRRQGDYGYTF. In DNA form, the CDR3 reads TGTGCCAGCAGACGACAGGGGGACTATGGCTACACCTTC.

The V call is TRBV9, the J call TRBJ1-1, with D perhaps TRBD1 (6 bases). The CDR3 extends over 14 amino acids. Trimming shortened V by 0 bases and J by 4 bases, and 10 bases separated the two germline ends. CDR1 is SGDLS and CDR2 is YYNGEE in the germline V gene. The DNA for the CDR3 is TGTGCCAGCAGCGTAGAGCGGGGGGCCACTGAAGCTTTCTTT. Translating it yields CASSVERGATEAFF.

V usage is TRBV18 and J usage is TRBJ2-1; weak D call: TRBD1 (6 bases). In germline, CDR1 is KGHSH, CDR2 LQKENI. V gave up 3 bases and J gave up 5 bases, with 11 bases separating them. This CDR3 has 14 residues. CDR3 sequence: CASSPRTVDNEQFF. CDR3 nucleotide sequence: TGTGCCAGCTCACCCCGGACAGTAGACAATGAGCAGTTCTTC.

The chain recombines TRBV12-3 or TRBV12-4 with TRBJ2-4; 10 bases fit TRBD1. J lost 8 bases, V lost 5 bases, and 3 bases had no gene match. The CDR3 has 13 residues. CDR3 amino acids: CASSAGTGDIQYF. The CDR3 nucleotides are TGTGCCAGCAGTGCCGGGACAGGGGACATTCAGTACTTC.

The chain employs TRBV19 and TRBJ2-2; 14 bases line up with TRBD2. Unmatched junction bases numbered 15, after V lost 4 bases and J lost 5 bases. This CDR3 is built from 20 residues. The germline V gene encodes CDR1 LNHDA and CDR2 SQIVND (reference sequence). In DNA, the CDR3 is TGTGCCAGTAGTAAAAACCCCCCGGGACTAGCGGGGGTAAGAACCGGGGAGCTGTTTTTT. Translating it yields CASSKNPPGLAGVRTGELFF.

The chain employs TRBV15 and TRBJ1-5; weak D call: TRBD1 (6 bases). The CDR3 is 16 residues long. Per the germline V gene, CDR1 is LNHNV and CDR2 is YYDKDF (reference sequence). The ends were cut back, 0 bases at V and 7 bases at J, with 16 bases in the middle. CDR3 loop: CATSRDVGGGWQPQHF. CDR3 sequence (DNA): TGTGCCACCAGCAGAGATGTAGGGGGTGGATGGCAGCCCCAGCATTTT.

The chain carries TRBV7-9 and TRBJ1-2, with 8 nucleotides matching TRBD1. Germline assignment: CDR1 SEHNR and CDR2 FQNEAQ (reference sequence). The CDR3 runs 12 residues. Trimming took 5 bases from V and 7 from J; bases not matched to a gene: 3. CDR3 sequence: CASSRDRFGYTF. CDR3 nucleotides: TGTGCCAGCAGCCGGGACAGGTTTGGCTACACCTTC.

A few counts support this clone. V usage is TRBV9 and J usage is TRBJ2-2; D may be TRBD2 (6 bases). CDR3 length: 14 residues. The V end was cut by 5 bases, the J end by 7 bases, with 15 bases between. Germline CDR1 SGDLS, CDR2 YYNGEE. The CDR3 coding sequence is TGTGCCAGCAGTGGGACTGTAGTGGGCGGGGAGCTGTTTTTT. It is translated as CASSGTVVGGELFF.

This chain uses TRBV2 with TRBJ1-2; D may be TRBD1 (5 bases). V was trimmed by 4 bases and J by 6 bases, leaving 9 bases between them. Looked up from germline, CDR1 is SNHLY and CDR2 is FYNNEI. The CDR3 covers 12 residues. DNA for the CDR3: TGTGCCAGCAGTGCAGGGTTGGATGGCTACACCTTC. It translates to CASSAGLDGYTF.

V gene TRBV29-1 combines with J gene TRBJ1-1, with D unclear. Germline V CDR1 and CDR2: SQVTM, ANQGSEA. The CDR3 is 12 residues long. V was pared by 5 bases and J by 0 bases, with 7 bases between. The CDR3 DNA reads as TGCAGCGTTCACGGGGTGAACACTGAAGCTTTCTTT. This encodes CSVHGVNTEAFF.